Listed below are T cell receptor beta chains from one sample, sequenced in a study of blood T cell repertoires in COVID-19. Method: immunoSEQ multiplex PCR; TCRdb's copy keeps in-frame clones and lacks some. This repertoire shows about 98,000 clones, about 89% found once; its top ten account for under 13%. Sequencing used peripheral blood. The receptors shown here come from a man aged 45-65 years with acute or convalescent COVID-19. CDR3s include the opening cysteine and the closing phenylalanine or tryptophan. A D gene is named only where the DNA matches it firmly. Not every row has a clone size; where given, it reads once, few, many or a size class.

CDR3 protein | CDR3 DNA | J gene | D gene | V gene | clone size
CASSLEGLAANSYEQYF | TGCGCCAGCAGCTTGGAGGGACTAGCGGCAAACTCCTACGAGCAGTACTTC | TRBJ2-7 | TRBD2 | TRBV5-1 | .
CASSLGLAGGNEQYF | TGTGCCAGCAGCTTAGGCCTAGCGGGAGGGAACGAGCAGTACTTC | TRBJ2-7 | TRBD2 | TRBV11-2 | .
CASSQQASGANVLTF | TGTGCCAGCAGCCAACAAGCCTCTGGGGCCAACGTCCTGACTTTC | TRBJ2-6 | . | TRBV4-2 | .
CASSESGRGQGYTF | TGTGCCAGCAGTGAATCGGGCAGGGGGCAAGGCTACACCTTC | TRBJ1-2 | TRBD1 | TRBV25-1 | once
CATSVSRNPGFYNEQFF | TGTGCCACCAGCGTCTCCCGCAACCCAGGGTTCTACAATGAGCAGTTCTTC | TRBJ2-1 | . | TRBV15 | .
CASSLPGSSYEQYF | TGTGCCAGCAGCTTACCTGGCAGCTCCTACGAGCAGTACTTC | TRBJ2-7 | . | TRBV7-6 | .
CASSVEGARTGELFF | TGTGCCAGCTCCGTAGAGGGGGCACGCACCGGGGAGCTGTTTTTT | TRBJ2-2 | TRBD1 | TRBV7-9 | .
CASRKTQGPTDTQYF | TGTGCCAGCAGGAAAACACAGGGCCCCACAGATACGCAGTATTTT | TRBJ2-3 | . | TRBV27 | once
CASSVLAGASTGELFF | TGTGCCAGCAGCGTCCTAGCGGGAGCGAGCACCGGGGAGCTGTTTTTT | TRBJ2-2 | TRBD2 | TRBV9 | .
CASSDISGQGAGEAFF | TGCGCCAGCAGCGATATTTCGGGACAGGGGGCAGGTGAAGCTTTCTTT | TRBJ1-1 | TRBD1 | TRBV10-2 | .
CASSPRTGGANVLTF | TGTGCCAGCAGCCCCCGGACAGGTGGGGCCAACGTCCTGACTTTC | TRBJ2-6 | TRBD1 | TRBV7-9 | .
CASSTRQGGNEAFF | TGTGCCAGTAGTACAAGACAGGGGGGGAATGAAGCTTTCTTT | TRBJ1-1 | TRBD1 | TRBV19 | .
CASSVGGSGTDTQYF | TGTGCCAGCAGTGTAGGGGGAAGTGGCACAGATACGCAGTATTTT | TRBJ2-3 | . | TRBV2 | .
CASDRPPYEQYF | TGTGCCAGCGACAGGCCTCCCTACGAGCAGTACTTC | TRBJ2-7 | . | TRBV2 | few
CASSSSGRGRSYTF | TGTGCCAGCAGTTCGTCAGGCAGGGGTAGAAGCTACACCTTC | TRBJ1-2 | . | TRBV6-5 | .
CASSRSLDSVYTDTQYF | TGTGCCAGCAGCCGGAGTCTGGACTCCGTTTACACAGATACGCAGTATTTT | TRBJ2-3 | . | TRBV5-5 | .
CASKNRGPGELFF | TGTGCCAGCAAGAACAGGGGGCCCGGGGAGCTGTTTTTT | TRBJ2-2 | TRBD1 | TRBV3-1/TRBV3-2 | .
CASSRVGGARGTEAFF | TGTGCCAGCAGCCGTGTCGGGGGGGCGAGGGGGACTGAAGCTTTCTTT | TRBJ1-1 | . | TRBV3-1/TRBV3-2 | .
CATKLTQGISQPQHF | TGTGCCACCAAATTGACGCAGGGGATCTCTCAGCCCCAGCATTTT | TRBJ1-5 | . | TRBV2 | .
CASSKGRDSYEQYF | TGTGCCAGTAGTAAAGGCAGGGACTCCTACGAGCAGTACTTC | TRBJ2-7 | . | TRBV19 | .
CASSLGVAGSYTQYF | TGCGCCAGCAGCTTGGGAGTAGCGGGGTCGTATACGCAGTATTTT | TRBJ2-3 | TRBD2 | TRBV5-1 | .
CASSLDREETQYF | TGTGCCAGCAGCTTGGACAGGGAGGAGACCCAGTACTTC | TRBJ2-5 | TRBD1 | TRBV13 | once
CASSLGSAGQASPLHF | TGTGCCAGCAGCTTAGGTTCGGCAGGCCAGGCGTCACCCCTCCACTTT | TRBJ1-6 | . | TRBV7-8 | .
CASIERWTGTHEQYF | TGCGCCAGTATAGAACGGTGGACAGGGACCCACGAGCAGTACTTC | TRBJ2-7 | TRBD1 | TRBV10-1 | .
CAWRRTSGTNTGELFF | TGTGCCTGGCGGAGGACTAGCGGGACGAACACCGGGGAGCTGTTTTTT | TRBJ2-2 | TRBD2 | TRBV30 | .
CATRGWGGTDTQYF | TGTGCCACCAGGGGATGGGGAGGCACAGATACGCAGTATTTT | TRBJ2-3 | . | TRBV24-1 | .
CASHTTGTDTQYF | TGCGCCAGCCACACGACAGGCACAGATACGCAGTATTTT | TRBJ2-3 | . | TRBV5-1 | .
CASSQDSGEQYF | TGCGCCAGCAGCCAAGATAGTGGTGAGCAGTACTTC | TRBJ2-7 | . | TRBV4-1 | .
CASSFDSRNQPQHF | TGTGCCAGCAGCTTTGACAGCCGCAATCAGCCCCAGCATTTT | TRBJ1-5 | . | TRBV7-9 | .
CASSSGLAGVDTQYF | TGCGCCAGCAGCTCGGGACTAGCGGGAGTAGATACGCAGTATTTT | TRBJ2-3 | TRBD2 | TRBV5-1 | .
CASSQTGGGVGYTF | TGTGCCAGCAGCCAAACCGGTGGGGGCGTAGGCTACACCTTC | TRBJ1-2 | . | TRBV3-1/TRBV3-2 | .
CASSSSGTSRGELFF | TGCGCCAGCAGCTCTTCCGGGACTAGCAGAGGGGAGCTGTTTTTT | TRBJ2-2 | TRBD2 | TRBV5-1 | few
CASSSLQLEQFF | TGTGCCAGCAGCTCGCTCCAACTTGAGCAGTTCTTC | TRBJ2-1 | . | TRBV7-9 | .
CASSQDRSVYNEQFF | TGCGCCAGCAGCCAAGATCGGTCGGTCTACAATGAGCAGTTCTTC | TRBJ2-1 | . | TRBV4-1 | .
CASSQGTGYEQYF | TGTGCCAGCAGCCAAGGGACAGGGTACGAGCAGTACTTC | TRBJ2-7 | TRBD1 | TRBV5-4 | .
CASSYPTYRTGTQPQHF | TGTGCCAGCAGTTACCCAACTTACCGGACAGGGACTCAGCCCCAGCATTTT | TRBJ1-5 | TRBD1 | TRBV6-2/TRBV6-3 | .
CASSQVGQANIQYF | TGTGCCAGCAGCCAAGTAGGCCAGGCTAACATTCAGTACTTC | TRBJ2-4 | . | TRBV3-1/TRBV3-2 | once
CASSMGRTSGRDEQFF | TGTGCCAGTAGTATGGGAAGGACTAGCGGGAGAGACGAGCAGTTCTTC | TRBJ2-1 | TRBD2 | TRBV19 | .
CASSLAGEASDEQYF | TGCGCCAGCAGTCTAGCGGGAGAGGCTAGCGACGAGCAGTACTTC | TRBJ2-7 | TRBD2 | TRBV5-1 | once
CASSPAGTYANYGYTF | TGTGCCAGCAGCCCGGCCGGGACATATGCTAACTATGGCTACACCTTC | TRBJ1-2 | . | TRBV7-8 | .
CASTPGQGFDTGELFF | TGTGCCAGTACCCCAGGACAGGGGTTCGACACCGGGGAGCTGTTTTTT | TRBJ2-2 | TRBD1 | TRBV19 | .
CASSLAASGGPIEQFF | TGTGCCAGCAGCTTAGCTGCCTCGGGAGGGCCTATTGAGCAGTTCTTC | TRBJ2-1 | TRBD2 | TRBV7-2 | .
CASSFFGGTEAFF | TGTGCCAGCAGCTTTTTCGGGGGGACTGAAGCTTTCTTT | TRBJ1-1 | . | TRBV7-2 | .
CASSRKGQGASGYTF | TGTGCCAGCTCCCGGAAGGGACAGGGGGCCTCGGGCTACACCTTC | TRBJ1-2 | TRBD1 | TRBV6-5 | .
CASSIRRGNTEAFF | TGTGCCAGTAGTATAAGGAGGGGGAACACTGAAGCTTTCTTT | TRBJ1-1 | . | TRBV19 | .
CASTDPGLAWEQYF | TGTGCCAGCACCGATCCGGGACTAGCGTGGGAGCAGTACTTC | TRBJ2-7 | TRBD2 | TRBV6-6 | .